Following are 2 T cell receptor beta chains from one sample sequenced in a study of T-cell reconstitution after alpha-beta-depleted transplantation in children. As it was prepared, the TCRbeta library received unique molecular identifiers. TCRdb re-called the PCR reads through MiXCR, storing one row per CDR3 protein. The sample yields roughly 90,000 distinct CDR3 sequences, 10% to 15% seen once. The sequences come from PBMCs from the stem cell graft donor, collected from the stem cell graft. The receptors derive from a human donor who donated a stem cell graft to a child with inherited bone marrow failure.

This clonotype has a count of ten or more. V usage is TRBV5-5 and J usage is TRBJ2-7, with D perhaps matching TRBD1 (5 bases). The V gene's germline CDR1 is SGHKS and CDR2 YYEKEE (reference sequence). V dropped 1 base and J dropped 4 bases, with 12 bases sitting between them. The CDR3 contains 14 residues. CDR3 nucleotide sequence: TGTGCCAGCAGCTTGCTCTCAGGGATGTACGAGCAGTACTTC. It translates to CASSLLSGMYEQYF.

V usage is TRBV6-2 or TRBV6-3 and J usage is TRBJ1-4; possible D gene TRBD1, 5 bases. The germline gives CDR1 MNHEY, CDR2 SVGEGT. This CDR3 contains 16 residues. V lost 4 bases and J lost 4, with 16 bases in between. The CDR3 nucleotides are TGTGCCAGCAGTTCGGTGGACACCACGGGTAATGAAAAACTGTTTTTT. Translated, it gives CASSSVDTTGNEKLFF.